Below are 7 T cell receptor beta chains sequenced from a single sample in a study of CD8+CD57+ T cells in acquired aplastic anemia. Profiling of TCR beta VDJ combinations and CDR3 sequences used genomic DNA as template. One entry per CDR3 protein results from TCRdb running MiXCR on the reads. The sample carries about 160,000 distinct CDR3 sequences, 40% to 60% recorded once. Sequenced patients had shown CD8+CD57+ cell expansion by flow cytometry. The sequencing sample was made of sorted CD4+, CD8+, or CD8+CD57+ T cells (not recorded which) from PBMCs. The receptor source for this set is a human donor with aplastic anemia.

The chain recombines TRBV11-2 with TRBJ1-4; D remains unclear. Germline-derived CDR1 and CDR2 are SGHAT and FQNNGV. This CDR3 contains 16 residues. Between the trimmed V and J ends, which lost 4 bases and 4 bases, there was a span of 16 bases. This CDR3 is CASSSGLQTYNEKLFF. The CDR3 DNA reads TGTGCCAGCAGCTCGGGTCTACAGACCTATAATGAAAAACTGTTTTTT.

A remark on this clonotype: Because the CDR3's place on the DNA is in doubt, the DNA is left out and the CDR3 is given as listed by TCRdb. V and J are TRBV11-1 and TRBJ2-6; TRBD1 is taken as the D call from the table, unchecked against the DNA. The CDR3 adds up to 20 amino acids, both ends counted. Germline lookup yields CDR1 SGHAT and CDR2 FQDESV (reference sequence). CDR3 sequence reads: CASSFCICSAPDDGANVLTF.

This clonotype has ten or more counts. The chain joins TRBV6-5 to TRBJ1-2; weak D call: TRBD1 (6 bases). The CDR3 sequence is 12 residues long. CDR1 is MNHEY, CDR2 SVGAGI, per germline. Trimming stripped 5 bases from V and 6 bases from J, with 10 bases between. The CDR3 spells CASSRGADGYTF. DNA for the CDR3: TGTGCCAGCAGTCGGGGGGCGGATGGCTACACCTTC.

This clonotype was seen more than once but under ten times. The chain uses TRBV12-3 or TRBV12-4 and TRBJ1-1; 8 bases are shared with TRBD1. The V gene end was trimmed by 7 bases and the J gene end by 0 bases; junction bases not matched to a gene: 4. The CDR3 sequence is 14 residues long. Written as DNA, the CDR3 is TGTGCCAGCACACCGACAGGGGTGAACACTGAAGCTTTCTTT. Its protein product is CASTPTGVNTEAFF.

The J gene is TRBJ2-2, the V gene TRBV7-9; unclear D gene. The germline V gene encodes CDR1 SEHNR and CDR2 FQNEAQ (reference sequence). Trimming pared 5 bases from V and 2 bases from J, leaving 6 bases between. The CDR3 extends over 13 amino acids. The CDR3 DNA reads as TGTGCCAGCAGCCATCTAAACACCGGGGAGCTGTTTTTT. As protein: CASSHLNTGELFF.

The V and J genes are TRBV25-1 and TRBJ2-6; TRBD1 matches 10 bases. From germline, CDR1 is MGHDK and CDR2 SYGVNS. J lost 0 bases, V lost 4 bases, and 12 bases had no gene match. The CDR3 contains 20 residues. CDR3 residues: CASSGPEGQGGLSGANVLTF. In nucleotides, the CDR3 is TGTGCCAGCAGTGGGCCCGAAGGACAGGGGGGGCTCTCTGGGGCCAACGTCCTGACTTTC. The variable domain in full, completed from reference TRBV25-1 and TRBJ2-6, reads EADIYQTPRYLVIGTGKKITLECSQTMGHDKMYWYQQDPGMELHLIHYSYGVNSTEKGDLSSESTVSRIRTEHFPLTLESARPSHTSQYLCASSGPEGQGGLSGANVLTFGAGSRLTVL.

The V gene is TRBV2, the J gene TRBJ1-1; D ambiguous. Trimming took 4 bases from V and 3 from J, leaving 12 bases between them. The CDR3 totals 14 residues. Per germline, CDR1 SNHLY and CDR2 FYNNEI. CDR3 loop: CASSARHLDTEAFF. CDR3 DNA sequence: TGTGCCAGCAGTGCGAGACATTTGGACACTGAAGCTTTCTTT.